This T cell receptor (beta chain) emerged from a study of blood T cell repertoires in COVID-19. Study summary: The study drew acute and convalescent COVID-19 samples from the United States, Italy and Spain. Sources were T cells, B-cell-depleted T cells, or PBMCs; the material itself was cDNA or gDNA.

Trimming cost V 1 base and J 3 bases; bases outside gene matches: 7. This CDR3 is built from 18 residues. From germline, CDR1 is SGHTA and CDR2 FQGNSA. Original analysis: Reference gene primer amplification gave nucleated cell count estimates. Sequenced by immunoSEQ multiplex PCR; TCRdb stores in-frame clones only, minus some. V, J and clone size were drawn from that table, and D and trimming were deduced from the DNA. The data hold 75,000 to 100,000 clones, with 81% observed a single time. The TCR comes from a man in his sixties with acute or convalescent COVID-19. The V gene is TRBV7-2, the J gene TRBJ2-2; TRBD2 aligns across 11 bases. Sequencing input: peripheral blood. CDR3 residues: CASSLVAGGRGDTGELFF. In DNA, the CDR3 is TGTGCCAGCAGCTTAGTAGCGGGGGGGCGTGGAGACACCGGGGAGCTGTTTTTT.